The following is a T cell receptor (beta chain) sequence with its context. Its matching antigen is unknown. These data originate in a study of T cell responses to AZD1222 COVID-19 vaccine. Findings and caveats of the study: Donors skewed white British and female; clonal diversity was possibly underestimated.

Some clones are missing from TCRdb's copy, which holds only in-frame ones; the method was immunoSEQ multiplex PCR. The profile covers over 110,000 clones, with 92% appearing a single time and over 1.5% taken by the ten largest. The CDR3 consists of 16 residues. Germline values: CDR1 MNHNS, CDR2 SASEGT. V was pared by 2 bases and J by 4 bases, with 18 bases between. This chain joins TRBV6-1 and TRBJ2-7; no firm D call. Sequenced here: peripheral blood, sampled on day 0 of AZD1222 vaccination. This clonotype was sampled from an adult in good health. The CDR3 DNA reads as TGTGCCAGCAGTGAAACGGTTCCAGCGAACCGTTACGAGCAGTACTTC. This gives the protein CASSETVPANRYEQYF.